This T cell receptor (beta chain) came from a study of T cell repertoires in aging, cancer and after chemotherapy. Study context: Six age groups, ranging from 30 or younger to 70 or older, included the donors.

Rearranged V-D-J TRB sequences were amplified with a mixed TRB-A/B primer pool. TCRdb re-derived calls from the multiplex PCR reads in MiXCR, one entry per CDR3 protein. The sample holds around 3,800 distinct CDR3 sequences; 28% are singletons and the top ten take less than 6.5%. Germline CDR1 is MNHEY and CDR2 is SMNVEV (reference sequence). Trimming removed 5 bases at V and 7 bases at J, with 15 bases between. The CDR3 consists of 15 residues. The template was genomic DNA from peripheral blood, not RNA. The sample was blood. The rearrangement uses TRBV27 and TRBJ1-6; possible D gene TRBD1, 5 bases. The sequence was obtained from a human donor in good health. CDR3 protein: CASSETGTPNSPLHF. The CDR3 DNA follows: TGTGCCAGCAGTGAGACCGGGACCCCCAATTCACCCCTCCACTTT.